This T cell receptor (beta chain) was captured by sequencing in a study of cytomegalovirus exposure and HLA in healthy donors. Study observations and caveats: The authors later found most CMV-associated TCR beta chains appeared HLA-restricted. As was reported, the classifier diagnosed cytomegalovirus status with high specificity and sensitivity.

Primers for the PCR totalled 60 Vbeta and 13 Jbeta. TCRdb's table, derived via immunoSEQ multiplex PCR, lists solely in-frame clones and lacks some. Of approximately 150,000 clones detected, about four fifths appear once; the ten largest clones hold around 5%. Germline assignment: CDR1 SEHNR and CDR2 FQNEAQ (reference sequence). CDR3 length: 14 residues. V lost 3 bases, J lost 4 bases, and 3 bases stayed unmatched. The count of this clone is one. Its target is unknown. The sample was PBMCs. This chain links TRBV7-9 with TRBJ2-5, with TRBD1 identical over 9 bases. This clonotype was obtained from a man aged 18 to 29 in good health and CMV-seronegative. The chain's CDR3 is CASSFTGGLETQYF. Written as DNA, the CDR3 is TGTGCCAGCAGCTTTACAGGGGGCCTAGAGACCCAGTACTTC.